These 30 T cell receptor beta chains came from one sample sequenced in a study of T cells in Graves' hyperthyroidism and ophthalmopathy. Amplification of TCR beta CDR3 regions was performed using RNA transcripts as template. A first-round RT-PCR of the TCR CDR3 used the HTBI primer set. TCRdb fed the multiplex PCR reads into MiXCR, producing one record per CDR3 protein. The data contain around 340,000 distinct CDR3 sequences, roughly 21% of them singletons. Input material: blood. These receptors came from a woman between 45 and 65 years old with Graves' hyperthyroidism.

The CDR3 loop reads CASSFFQGNSPLHF. DNA of the CDR3: TGTGCCAGCAGCTTCTTTCAGGGAAATTCACCCCTCCACTTT. The chain links TRBV7-9 to TRBJ1-6, with D possibly matching TRBD1 (5 bases). This CDR3 comprises 14 residues. The germline V gene has CDR1 SEHNR and CDR2 FQNEAQ (reference sequence). V was cut by 3 bases and J by 7 bases, with 10 bases left in between. The variable domain in full, completed from reference TRBV7-9 and TRBJ1-6, reads DTGVSQNPRHKITKRGQNVTFRCDPISEHNRLYWYRQTLGQGPEFLTYFQNEAQLEKSRLLSDRFSAERPKGSFSTLEIQRTEQGDSAMYLCASSFFQGNSPLHFGNGTRLTVT.

This clonotype turned up a few times. The chain uses TRBV4-1 and TRBJ2-2; 7 nucleotides align to TRBD2. The junction had 11 bases not matched to a gene; V was cut back by 2 bases and J by 5 bases. The CDR3 sequence is 17 residues long. From germline, CDR1 is MGHRA and CDR2 YSYEKL. The CDR3: CASSQHPAGEGTGELFF. In DNA, the CDR3 is TGCGCCAGCAGCCAACATCCCGCGGGAGAGGGAACCGGGGAGCTGTTTTTT.

This clonotype showed up many times. This sequence joins TRBV24-1 and TRBJ2-1; 8 bases are a match to TRBD2. The V gene's germline CDR1 is KGHDR and CDR2 SFDVKD. The V segment lost 8 bases and the J segment 6 bases; nucleotides outside the gene matches: 11. The CDR3 has 15 residues. This CDR3 is CATTAGTGGSNEQFF. The CDR3 DNA reads TGTGCCACCACGGCTGGGACGGGGGGGTCCAATGAGCAGTTCTTC.

The chain has TRBV7-2 and TRBJ2-4; D is uncertain. The CDR3 consists of 16 residues. Germline values: CDR1 SGHTA, CDR2 FQGNSA. V lost 8 bases and J lost 6, with 23 bases in between. The CDR3 spells CASGEIASRTRNIQYF. The CDR3 DNA follows: TGTGCCAGCGGCGAGATCGCGAGCCGAACCCGAAACATTCAGTACTTC.

This clonotype was counted at least ten times. V usage is TRBV7-9 and J usage is TRBJ2-4; the D gene is possibly TRBD1 (6 bases). The germline V and J ends were trimmed by 3 bases and 6 bases, with 9 bases remaining between them. Germline assignment: CDR1 SEHNR and CDR2 FQNEAQ (reference sequence). The CDR3 length is 13 residues. In DNA, the CDR3 is TGTGCCAGCAGCTTCCCCAGGGGAAACATTCAGTACTTC. Its protein product is CASSFPRGNIQYF. Looking up the rest from reference TRBV7-9 and TRBJ2-4 gives the full variable domain: DTGVSQNPRHKITKRGQNVTFRCDPISEHNRLYWYRQTLGQGPEFLTYFQNEAQLEKSRLLSDRFSAERPKGSFSTLEIQRTEQGDSAMYLCASSFPRGNIQYFGAGTRLSVL.

This clonotype was observed at least ten times. V gene TRBV28 combines with J gene TRBJ1-2; D ambiguous. V lost 10 bases, J lost 2 bases, and 17 bases lay in between. The V gene's germline CDR1 is MDHEN and CDR2 SYDVKM. The CDR3 covers 14 residues. CDR3 residues: CATRLEAGNYGYTF. CDR3 DNA: TGTGCCACCCGTCTGGAGGCGGGAAACTATGGCTACACCTTC.

This chain uses TRBV27 with TRBJ2-1; D not certain. Germline-derived CDR1 and CDR2 are MNHEY and SMNVEV (reference sequence). The CDR3 consists of 13 residues. Trimming cost V 6 bases and J 2 bases, with 8 bases left between them. CDR3 loop: CASRLTAYNEQFF. CDR3 coding DNA: TGTGCCAGCAGACTCACAGCCTACAATGAGCAGTTCTTC.

This clonotype was observed a few times. The gene calls are TRBV11-1 and TRBJ1-1; 12 nucleotides agree with TRBD1. The CDR3 runs 18 residues. The trim removed 4 bases at V and 2 bases at J, leaving 11 bases unmatched. Germline CDR1 and CDR2: SGHAT and FQDESV (reference sequence). CDR3 amino acids: CASSSPGQGAKANTEAFF. The CDR3, as DNA: TGTGCCAGCAGCTCACCGGGACAGGGGGCTAAAGCAAACACTGAAGCTTTCTTT. Full variable domain (outside the CDR3, taken from reference TRBV11-1 and TRBJ1-1): EAEVAQSPRYKITEKSQAVAFWCDPISGHATLYWYRQILGQGPELLVQFQDESVVDDSQLPKDRFSAERLKGVDSTLKIQPAELGDSAMYLCASSSPGQGAKANTEAFFGQGTRLTVV.

Comment on this clonotype: A much larger clonotype is one base distant, so this may be a read error. The rearrangement uses TRBV11-3 and TRBJ1-2; tentatively, D is TRBD1 (5 bases). V lost 4 bases to trimming and J lost 6 bases, with 6 bases between them. Germline V gives CDR1 SGHNT, CDR2 YENEEA. This CDR3 region has 11 residues. CDR3 residues: CASSSRDGYTF. DNA of the CDR3: TGTGCCAGCAGCTCCAGGGATGGCTACACCTTC. Full variable domain (remainder filled in from reference TRBV11-3 and TRBJ1-2): EAGVVQSPRYKIIEKKQPVAFWCNPISGHNTLYWYLQNLGQGPELLIRYENEEAVDDSQLPKDRFSAERLKGVDSTLKIQPAELGDSAVYLCASSSRDGYTFGSGTRLTVV.

The sample holds many counts of this clonotype. This chain joins TRBV20-1 and TRBJ2-7, with TRBD2 matching 10 bases. After removal of 4 bases from V and 2 bases from J, the junction contained 5 bases not matched to a gene. Germline V lookup: CDR1 DFQATT, CDR2 SNEGSKA (reference sequence). The CDR3 contains 14 residues. In nucleotides, the CDR3 is TGCAGTGCTACCAGGACTAGCGGAACCTACGAGCAGTACTTC. Translating it yields CSATRTSGTYEQYF.

This clonotype was found many times. The genes are TRBV5-1 and TRBJ2-6; D not certain. CDR3 length equals 14 residues. The germline V gene encodes CDR1 SGHRS and CDR2 YFSETQ. V was shortened by 2 bases and J by 4 bases, with 7 bases between the two germline ends. The chain's CDR3 is CASSLTGGANVLTF. The CDR3, as DNA: TGCGCCAGCAGCTTAACCGGCGGGGCCAACGTCCTGACTTTC.

This clonotype was seen at least ten times. The chain recombines TRBV29-1 with TRBJ2-4; TRBD1 matches 9 bases. J gave up 8 bases and V 1 base, and 9 bases lay outside the gene matches. Per the germline V gene, CDR1 is SQVTM and CDR2 is ANQGSEA. The CDR3 runs 15 residues. DNA for the CDR3: TGCAGCGTTGAAGCCGGGACAGGGCAGGCGGACATTCAGTACTTC. Amino acid sequence: CSVEAGTGQADIQYF.

This clonotype appeared many times. The chain carries TRBV5-1 and TRBJ1-1; no clear D. V was pared by 0 bases and J by 4 bases, with 7 bases between. Germline V CDR1 and CDR2: SGHRS, YFSETQ. The CDR3 is 13 residues long. CDR3 loop: CASSLDSGTEAFF. The CDR3 bases are TGCGCCAGCAGCTTGGACAGCGGCACTGAAGCTTTCTTT.

In this sample, this clonotype turned up a few times. The rearrangement uses TRBV13 and TRBJ2-1, with 11 bases lining up with TRBD2. J lost 7 bases, V lost 1 base, and 3 bases had no gene match. CDR3 length equals 15 residues. Germline CDR1 and CDR2: PRHDT and FYEKMQ (reference sequence). The chain's CDR3 is CASSLATSGSNEQFF. For the CDR3, the DNA is TGTGCCAGCAGCTTAGCTACTAGCGGGAGTAATGAGCAGTTCTTC.

The sample holds many counts of this clonotype. V usage is TRBV18 and J usage is TRBJ2-3, with D possibly TRBD1 on 6 matching bases. From germline, CDR1 is KGHSH and CDR2 LQKENI. The length of the CDR3 is 14 residues. With 3 bases removed from V and 5 bases from J, the gap between germline ends came to 12 bases. CDR3 sequence (DNA): TGTGCCAGCTCACCTATTACAGGGTTAGATACGCAGTATTTT. This encodes CASSPITGLDTQYF.

V gene TRBV19 combines with J gene TRBJ2-5, with D possibly being TRBD2 (6 bases). The CDR3 spans 11 residues. Trimming removed 5 bases at V and 10 bases at J, with 11 bases between. Germline values: CDR1 LNHDA, CDR2 SQIVND (reference sequence). CDR3 loop: CASSAGTFQYF. The CDR3, as DNA: TGTGCCAGTAGTGCCGGGACTTTCCAGTACTTC.

The chain employs TRBV3-1 and TRBJ2-4, with TRBD1 matching 8 bases. The CDR3 has 14 residues. The V gene's germline CDR1 is LGHDT and CDR2 YNNKEL (reference sequence). The junction had 4 bases not matched to a gene; V was cut back by 2 bases and J by 7 bases. The CDR3 sequence: CASSQRTGYNIQYF. The CDR3, as DNA: TGTGCCAGCAGCCAAAGGACAGGGTATAACATTCAGTACTTC.

This clonotype was found a few times. The V gene is TRBV24-1, the J gene TRBJ2-3, with D maybe TRBD2 (7 bases). Germline V gene lookup returns CDR1 KGHDR and CDR2 SFDVKD. V gave up 3 bases and J gave up 9 bases, with 9 bases separating them. The CDR3 is 12 amino acids. DNA of the CDR3: TGTGCCACCAGTGATGAGGGGGGGACGCAGTATTTT. This sequence encodes CATSDEGGTQYF.

This clonotype was recorded many times. The genes are TRBV3-1 and TRBJ2-3, with 15 bases matching TRBD2. The CDR3 spans 16 residues. Losses at the gene ends were 6 bases for V and 5 bases for J; bases not matched to a gene: 6. Germline lookup yields CDR1 LGHDT and CDR2 YNNKEL (reference sequence). As DNA, the CDR3 is TGTGCCAGCAGTCTTCCGGGACTAGCGGGGGGAGATACGCAGTATTTT. Amino acids: CASSLPGLAGGDTQYF.

The V and J genes are TRBV6-1 and TRBJ2-2; D is possibly TRBD2 (5 bases). Germline values: CDR1 MNHNS, CDR2 SASEGT. Between the trimmed V and J ends, which lost 7 bases and 0 bases, there was a span of 15 bases. The CDR3 sequence is 16 residues long. In DNA form, the CDR3 reads TGTGCCAGCATCTACGGAGCGAGGGCGAACACCGGGGAGCTGTTTTTT. It specifies CASIYGARANTGELFF.

This clonotype was observed a few times. This chain uses TRBV7-9 with TRBJ2-5, with no clear D. The germline CDR1 and CDR2 sequences are SEHNR and FQNEAQ (reference sequence). The CDR3 is made up of 12 amino acids. V lost 4 bases and J 5 bases, leaving 8 bases between the germline ends. The CDR3 region is CASSSEMETQYF. The CDR3 coding sequence is TGTGCCAGCAGCTCAGAGATGGAGACCCAGTACTTC.

This chain connects TRBV9 to TRBJ2-3; 8 nucleotides align to TRBD2. Per germline, CDR1 SGDLS and CDR2 YYNGEE. V shed 1 base, J shed 5 bases, and the junction held 9 bases outside the gene matches. The CDR3 runs to 16 residues. The CDR3 sequence: CASSVTGGGPGDTQYF. DNA of the CDR3: TGTGCCAGCAGCGTAACCGGGGGGGGGCCGGGAGATACGCAGTATTTT.

The chain employs TRBV29-1 and TRBJ2-5; 10 bases line up with TRBD1. V shed 4 bases, J shed 4 bases, and the junction held 6 bases outside the gene matches. This CDR3 is 14 amino acids long. From germline, CDR1 is SQVTM and CDR2 ANQGSEA. The CDR3 sequence: CSVVPGQGTETQYF. CDR3 sequence (DNA): TGCAGCGTTGTGCCGGGACAGGGGACAGAGACCCAGTACTTC. The full variable domain, its missing parts supplied by reference TRBV29-1 and TRBJ2-5, is SAVISQKPSRDICQRGTSLTIQCQVDSQVTMMFWYRQQPGQSLTLIATANQGSEATYESGFVIDKFPISRPNLTFSTLTVSNMSPEDSSIYLCSVVPGQGTETQYFGPGTRLLVL.

The J gene is TRBJ1-5, the V gene TRBV7-8, with TRBD1 as a possible D gene (5 bases). Trimming removed 2 bases from V and 0 bases from J, with 11 bases in between. Germline assignment: CDR1 SGHVS and CDR2 FQNEAQ. The CDR3 totals 16 residues. CDR3 DNA: TGTGCCAGCAGCTTATTTGGGGGATATAGCAATCAGCCCCAGCATTTT. Its translation is CASSLFGGYSNQPQHF.

This clonotype was found a few times. This chain links TRBV20-1 with TRBJ2-5; 8 bases agree with TRBD1. The germline CDR1 and CDR2 sequences are DFQATT and SNEGSKA (reference sequence). V lost 7 bases to trimming and J lost 4 bases; unmatched junction nucleotides: 11. The length of the CDR3 is 14 residues. The CDR3 nucleotides are TGCAGTGGCGTTTGGGGTGGGACAGGAGAGACCCAGTACTTC. It specifies CSGVWGGTGETQYF.

The table lists this clonotype with many counts. The J gene is TRBJ1-2, the V gene TRBV28; D is perhaps TRBD1 (5 bases). V lost 11 bases and J 8 bases, leaving 12 bases between the germline ends. The CDR3 runs 10 residues. Germline V lookup: CDR1 MDHEN, CDR2 SYDVKM. In DNA, the CDR3 is TGTGCCTGCGGGGCGCGCGGCTACACCTTC. It codes for CACGARGYTF.

This chain connects TRBV10-3 to TRBJ1-5; D is perhaps TRBD1 (6 bases). The CDR3 has 16 residues. Trimming cost V 0 bases and J 6 bases, with 15 bases left between them. The germline V gene has CDR1 ENHRY and CDR2 SYGVKD. CDR3 bases: TGTGCCATCAGTGAGTCGACAGGCCAACGGAGTCAGCCCCAGCATTTT. It encodes CAISESTGQRSQPQHF.

This clonotype was recorded at least ten times. The junction and the germline gene differ at one end; a read error may be behind it. The chain recombines TRBV28 with TRBJ1-1; D is possibly TRBD1 (5 bases). CDR1 is MDHEN and CDR2 is SYDVKM in the germline V gene. The CDR3 loop spans 15 amino acids. This CDR3 is CAGSFPEHRGTEAFF. In DNA, the CDR3 is TGTGCCGGCAGTTTCCCCGAACATAGGGGAACTGAAGCTTTCTTT. Together with reference TRBV28 and TRBJ1-1, the CDR3 gives the full variable domain: DVKVTQSSRYLVKRTGEKVFLECVQDMDHENMFWYRQDPGLGLRLIYFSYDVKMKEKGDIPEGYSVSREKKERFSLILESASTNQTSMYLCAGSFPEHRGTEAFFGQGTRLTVV.

The V and J genes are TRBV5-1 and TRBJ2-7; TRBD1 aligns across 9 bases. Germline V CDR1 and CDR2: SGHRS, YFSETQ. Trimming cost V 2 bases and J 0 bases; bases outside gene matches: 3. The CDR3 length is 15 residues. The CDR3 DNA follows: TGCGCCAGCAGCTTCGGACAGGGGAACTCCTACGAGCAGTACTTC. Its protein product is CASSFGQGNSYEQYF.

This rearrangement joins TRBV2 to TRBJ2-7, with D perhaps matching TRBD1 (6 bases). V gave up 9 bases and J gave up 0 bases, with 12 bases separating them. The CDR3 totals 13 residues. From germline, CDR1 is SNHLY and CDR2 FYNNEI. The CDR3 reads CASGTSRSYEQYF. The CDR3 DNA reads as TGTGCCAGTGGGACAAGTCGCTCCTACGAGCAGTACTTC.